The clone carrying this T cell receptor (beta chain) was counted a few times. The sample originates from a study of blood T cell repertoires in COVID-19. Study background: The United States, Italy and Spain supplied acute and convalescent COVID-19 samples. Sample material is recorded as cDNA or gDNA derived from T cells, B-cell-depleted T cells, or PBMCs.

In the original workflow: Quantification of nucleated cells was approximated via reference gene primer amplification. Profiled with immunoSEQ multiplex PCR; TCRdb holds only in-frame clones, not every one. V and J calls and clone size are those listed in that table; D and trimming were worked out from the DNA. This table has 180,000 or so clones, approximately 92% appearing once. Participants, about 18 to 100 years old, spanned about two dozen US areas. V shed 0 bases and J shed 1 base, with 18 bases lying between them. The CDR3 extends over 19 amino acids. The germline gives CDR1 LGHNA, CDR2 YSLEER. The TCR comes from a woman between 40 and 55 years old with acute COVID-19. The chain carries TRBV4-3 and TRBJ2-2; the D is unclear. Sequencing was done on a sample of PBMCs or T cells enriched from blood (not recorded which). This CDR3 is CASSQEGASYRQNTGELFF. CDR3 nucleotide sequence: TGCGCCAGCAGCCAAGAAGGTGCTTCGTACAGACAGAACACCGGGGAGCTGTTTTTT.